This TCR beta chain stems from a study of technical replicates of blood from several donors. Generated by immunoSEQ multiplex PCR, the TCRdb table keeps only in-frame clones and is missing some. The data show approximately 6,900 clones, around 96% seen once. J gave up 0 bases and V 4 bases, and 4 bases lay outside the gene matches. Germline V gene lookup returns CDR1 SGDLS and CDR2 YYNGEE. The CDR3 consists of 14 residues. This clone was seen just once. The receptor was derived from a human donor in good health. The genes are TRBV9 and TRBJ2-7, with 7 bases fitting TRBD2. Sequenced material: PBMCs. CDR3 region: CASSPGGSSYEQYF. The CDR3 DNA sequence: TGTGCCAGCAGCCCGGGCGGGAGCTCCTACGAGCAGTACTTC.